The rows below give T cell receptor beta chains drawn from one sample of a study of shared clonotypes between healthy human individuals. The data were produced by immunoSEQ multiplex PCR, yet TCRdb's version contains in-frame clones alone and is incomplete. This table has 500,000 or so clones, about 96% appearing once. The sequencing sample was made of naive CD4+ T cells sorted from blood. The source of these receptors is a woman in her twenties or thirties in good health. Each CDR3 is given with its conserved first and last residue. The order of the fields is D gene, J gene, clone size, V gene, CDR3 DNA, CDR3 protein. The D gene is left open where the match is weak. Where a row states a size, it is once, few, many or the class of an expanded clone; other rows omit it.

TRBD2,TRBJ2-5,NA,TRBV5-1,TGCGCCAGCAGCTTGGGGCCTAGCGGGAGGGCCTCTCAAGAGACCCAGTACTTC,CASSLGPSGRASQETQYF
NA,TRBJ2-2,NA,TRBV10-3,TGTGCCATCAGGAAAACCGGGGAGCTGTTTTTT,CAIRKTGELFF
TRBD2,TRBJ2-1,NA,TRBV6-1,TGTGCCAGCAGGCCCCCAGGACTAGCGGGAGATGAGCAGTTCTTC,CASRPPGLAGDEQFF
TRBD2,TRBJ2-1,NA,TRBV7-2,TGTGCCAGCAGCTTAGTTGGGACTAGCGGGAGCAATGAGCAGTTCTTC,CASSLVGTSGSNEQFF
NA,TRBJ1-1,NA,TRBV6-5,TGTGCCAGCAGTTATTCGGGGGGGCATGAAGCTTTCTTT,CASSYSGGHEAFF
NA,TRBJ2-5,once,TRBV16,TGTGCCAGCAGCGCCGACAGAAAAGAGACCCAGTACTTC,CASSADRKETQYF
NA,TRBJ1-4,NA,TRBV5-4,TGTGCCAGCAGCTTGGGGACAGCCGACCATGAAAAACTGTTTTTT,CASSLGTADHEKLFF
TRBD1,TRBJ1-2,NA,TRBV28,TGTGCCAGCAGTCCCGGACAGGGGTTGGGTGTTAACTATGGCTACACCTTC,CASSPGQGLGVNYGYTF
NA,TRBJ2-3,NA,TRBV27,TGTGCCAGCAGACGAGATACAGATACGCAGTATTTT,CASRRDTDTQYF
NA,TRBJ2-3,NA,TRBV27,TGTGCCAGCAGTGGACTAAGGAGCCCAGATACGCAGTATTTT,CASSGLRSPDTQYF
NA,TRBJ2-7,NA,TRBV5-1,TGCGCCAGCAGCTCACTGCCGGGGAGTCGGGAGCAGTACTTC,CASSSLPGSREQYF
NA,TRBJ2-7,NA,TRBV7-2,TGTGCCAGCAGCTCGACCTCTGGGGACGGTATCTACGAGCAGTACTTC,CASSSTSGDGIYEQYF
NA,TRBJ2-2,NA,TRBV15,TGTGCCACCAGCAGGGGTCTAACTACCCTCGGCGGGGAGCTGTTTTTT,CATSRGLTTLGGELFF
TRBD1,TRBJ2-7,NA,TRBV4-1,TGCGCCAGCAGCGCCCCCGGGACAGGGACCTACGAGCAGTACTTC,CASSAPGTGTYEQYF
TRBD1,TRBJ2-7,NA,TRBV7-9,TGTGCCAGCAGCACGGACAGGGGGGTCTACGAGCAGTACTTC,CASSTDRGVYEQYF
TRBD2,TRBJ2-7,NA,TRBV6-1,TGTGCCAGCACCCCGGGTGGGCTAGCGGCCTACGAGCAGTACTTC,CASTPGGLAAYEQYF
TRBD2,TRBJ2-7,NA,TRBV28,TGTGCCAGCAGTCCTGGGACTAGCGGGAGCTCCTACGAGCAGTACTTC,CASSPGTSGSSYEQYF
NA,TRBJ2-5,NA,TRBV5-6,TGTGCCAGCAGCGCGGGGGAGACCCAGTACTTC,CASSAGETQYF
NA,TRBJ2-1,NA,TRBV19,TGTGCCAGTAGTATAGGCCCGGGTGAGCAGTTCTTC,CASSIGPGEQFF
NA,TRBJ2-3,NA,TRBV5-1,TGCGCCAGCAGCTTGTCTTCGCTACATCCCAGCACAGATACGCAGTATTTT,CASSLSSLHPSTDTQYF
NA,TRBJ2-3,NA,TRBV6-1,TGTGCCAGCGGGGGACGCACAGATACGCAGTATTTT,CASGGRTDTQYF
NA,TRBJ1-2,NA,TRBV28,TGTGCCAGCAGTGCCGGACCGGGAGGAGGTGGCTACACCTTC,CASSAGPGGGGYTF
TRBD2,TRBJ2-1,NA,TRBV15,TGTGCCACCAGAAGTCAACTAGCGGGTCTGGGGGATGAGCAGTTCTTC,CATRSQLAGLGDEQFF
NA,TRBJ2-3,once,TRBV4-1,TGCGCCAGCAGCCAAGACGAGCGATCCACAGATACGCAGTATTTT,CASSQDERSTDTQYF
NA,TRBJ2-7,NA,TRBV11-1,TGTGCCAGCAGCTTAGGGCCCGGGAACCACGAGCAGTACTTC,CASSLGPGNHEQYF
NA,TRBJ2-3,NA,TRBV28,TGTGCCAGCAGTTCAGGGTCAGATACGCAGTATTTT,CASSSGSDTQYF
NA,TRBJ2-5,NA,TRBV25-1,TGTGCCAGCAGTGGCCAAGAGACCCAGTACTTC,CASSGQETQYF
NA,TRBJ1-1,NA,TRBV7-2,TGTGCCAGCGAGCGAAGCCCCATCAGAACCCTGGACACTGAAGCTTTCTTT,CASERSPIRTLDTEAFF
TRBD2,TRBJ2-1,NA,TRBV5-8,TGTGCCAGCAGCGTCGGGAGGGTGAATCGGGATGAGCAGTTCTTC,CASSVGRVNRDEQFF
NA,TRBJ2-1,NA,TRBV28,TGTGCCAGCAGGCTCACTATTCCGGGACTCGACAATGAGCAGTTCTTC,CASRLTIPGLDNEQFF
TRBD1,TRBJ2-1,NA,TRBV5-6,TGTGCCAGCAGGAGGACAGGGGGCGCGGTCAATGAGCAGTTCTTC,CASRRTGGAVNEQFF
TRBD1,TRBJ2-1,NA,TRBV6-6,TGTGCCAGCAGCAAGGGGACAGACTACAATGAGCAGTTCTTC,CASSKGTDYNEQFF
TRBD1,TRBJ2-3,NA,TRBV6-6,TGTGCCAGCAGTACAGGGGGCAGGGAAGATACGCAGTATTTT,CASSTGGREDTQYF
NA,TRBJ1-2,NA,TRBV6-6,TGTGCCAGCAGTCAGTTAGAGGGGTATCGTGGCTACACCTTC,CASSQLEGYRGYTF
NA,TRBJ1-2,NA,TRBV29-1,TGCAGCGTTGAAGTCTCAACCGGTGCCCCAAGGACCTTC,CSVEVSTGAPRTF
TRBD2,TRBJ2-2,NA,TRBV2,TGTGCCAGCTTGGGACTAGATGTAGCCACCGGGGAGCTGTTTTTT,CASLGLDVATGELFF
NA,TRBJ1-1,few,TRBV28,TGTGCCAGCAGTTTACCCGACAGAAACACTGAAGCTTTCTTT,CASSLPDRNTEAFF
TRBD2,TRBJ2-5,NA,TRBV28,TGTGCCAGCAGTTGGGCGCGGGGGGTAGCGGGTGAGACCCAGTACTTC,CASSWARGVAGETQYF
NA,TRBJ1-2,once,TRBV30,TGTGCCTGGAGTTTGACCGTCTATGGCTACACCTTC,CAWSLTVYGYTF
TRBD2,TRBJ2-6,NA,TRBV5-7,TGTGCCAGCAGCTCGGGACTAGCGGGGATCTCTGGGGCCAACGTCCTGACTTTC,CASSSGLAGISGANVLTF
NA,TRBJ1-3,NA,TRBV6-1,TGTGCCAGCAGGGATCTATCGCCGGGCGGAAACACCATATATTTT,CASRDLSPGGNTIYF
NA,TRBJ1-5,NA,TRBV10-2,TGCGCCAGCCGAGACAGCCGCAATCAGCCCCAGCATTTT,CASRDSRNQPQHF
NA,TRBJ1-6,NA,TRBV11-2,TGTGCCAGCAGCTTAAAGTTTCAGGGACAAGCACCCCTCCACTTT,CASSLKFQGQAPLHF
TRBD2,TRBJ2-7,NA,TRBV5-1,TGCGCCAGCAGCCCCGGCGGGAGGGCCTACGAGCAGTACTTC,CASSPGGRAYEQYF
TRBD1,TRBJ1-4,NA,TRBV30,TGTGCCTGGAGTGTACCGAGGGGACAGGGGGCGTTGGAACTGTTTTTT,CAWSVPRGQGALELFF
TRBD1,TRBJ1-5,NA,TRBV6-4,TGTGCCAGCAGTGTAGAAGGGGGCGAACAGCCCCAGCATTTT,CASSVEGGEQPQHF
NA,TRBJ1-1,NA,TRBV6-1,TGTGCCAGCAGGCAATCGCAGAACACTGAAGCTTTCTTT,CASRQSQNTEAFF
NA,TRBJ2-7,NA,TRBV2,TGTGCCAGCAGTGGGCAGGCCTACGAGCAGTACTTC,CASSGQAYEQYF
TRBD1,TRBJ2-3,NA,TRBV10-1,TGCGCCAGCAGTGACCCGGGACAGGGAACAGATACGCAGTATTTT,CASSDPGQGTDTQYF
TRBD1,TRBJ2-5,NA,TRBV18,TGTGCCAGCTCACCGATGGACAGGGTGGAGACCCAGTACTTC,CASSPMDRVETQYF
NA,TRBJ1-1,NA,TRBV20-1,TGCAGTGTCCCCCGGAACACTGAAGCTTTCTTT,CSVPRNTEAFF
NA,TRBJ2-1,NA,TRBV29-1,TGCAGCGTTGAAGATCGGGTCTCCTACAATGAGCAGTTCTTC,CSVEDRVSYNEQFF
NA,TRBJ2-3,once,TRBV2,TGTGCCAGCAGTGAACGGGGGTTTGCTACGCAGTATTTT,CASSERGFATQYF
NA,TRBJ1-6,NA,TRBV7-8,TGTGCCAGCAGCTTAAGCAGGGGAGGGAATTCACCCCTCCACTTT,CASSLSRGGNSPLHF
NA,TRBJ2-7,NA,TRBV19,TGTGCCAGTAGTATGGAGACAGGACAAGGGGTCCACGAGCAGTACTTC,CASSMETGQGVHEQYF
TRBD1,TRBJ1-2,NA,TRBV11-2,TGTGCCAGCAGCTTATACCCGGGACAGGCTGCTGGCTACACCTTC,CASSLYPGQAAGYTF
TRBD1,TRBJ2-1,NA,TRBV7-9,TGTGCCAGCAGCTGGCCGGGACAGGGGGCCAATGAGCAGTTCTTC,CASSWPGQGANEQFF
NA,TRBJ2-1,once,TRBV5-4,TGTGCCAGCAGCTCTCCGGGTGACAATGAGCAGTTCTTC,CASSSPGDNEQFF
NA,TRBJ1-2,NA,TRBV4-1,TGCGCCAGCAGCCATAACAGGGTGACCCTAAACTATGGCTACACCTTC,CASSHNRVTLNYGYTF